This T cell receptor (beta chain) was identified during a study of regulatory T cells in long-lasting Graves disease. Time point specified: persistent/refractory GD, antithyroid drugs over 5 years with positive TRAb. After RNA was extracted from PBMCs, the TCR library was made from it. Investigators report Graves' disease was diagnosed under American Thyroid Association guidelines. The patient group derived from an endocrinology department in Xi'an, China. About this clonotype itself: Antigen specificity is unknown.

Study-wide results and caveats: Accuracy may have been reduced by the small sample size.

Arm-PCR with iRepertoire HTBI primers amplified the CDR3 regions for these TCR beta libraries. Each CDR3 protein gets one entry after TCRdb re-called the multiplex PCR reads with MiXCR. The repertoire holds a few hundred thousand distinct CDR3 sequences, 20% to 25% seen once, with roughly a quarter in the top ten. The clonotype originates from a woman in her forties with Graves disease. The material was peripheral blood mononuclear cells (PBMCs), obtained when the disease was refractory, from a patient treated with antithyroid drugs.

The CDR3 region is CAWSVGQGNTGELFF. The CDR3 DNA follows: TGTGCCTGGAGTGTGGGGCAGGGGAACACCGGGGAGCTGTTTTTT. The genes are TRBV30 and TRBJ2-2, with D possibly matching TRBD1 (5 bases). CDR3 length equals 15 residues. V gave up 0 bases and J gave up 1 base, with 9 bases separating them. CDR1 is GTSNPN and CDR2 is SVGIG in the germline V gene (reference sequence).